The T cell receptor (beta chain) under discussion was sequenced for a study of CD8 T cells in ankylosing spondylitis. Germline V gene lookup returns CDR1 GTSNPN and CDR2 SVGIG (reference sequence). The CDR3 runs 12 residues. Trimming removed 0 bases at V and 7 bases at J, with 10 bases between. TCRdb recomputed calls from the 5' RACE reads with MiXCR, one row per CDR3 protein. The repertoire consists of 250,000 to 400,000 distinct CDR3 sequences, with roughly 10% occurring once and the leading ten covering around 10%. This clonotype was counted many times. The antigen remains undetermined. Study-wide results and caveats: Significant enrichment of disease-linked clones was reported in matched ankylosing spondylitis synovial fluid. Earlier studies detected some motif variants in reactive arthritis synovial fluid and blood. Made up of several highly homologous variants, a TCR beta motif appeared characteristic of ankylosing spondylitis blood.

Material: blood, either unsorted or a sorted T cell fraction (not recorded which). This clonotype originated in a female donor with ankylosing spondylitis or in good health (not recorded which). The genes are TRBV30 and TRBJ2-7; D is undetermined. The CDR3 reads CAWSVYRREQYF. CDR3 nucleotides: TGTGCCTGGAGTGTGTACCGACGGGAGCAGTACTTC.